Sequencing of this T cell receptor (beta chain) was carried out in a study of vaccination effects on CD4 cells after COVID-19. Using immunoSEQ multiplex PCR, the repertoire was profiled, and TCRdb retains in-frame clones only, with some absent. In the table there are approximately 70,000 clones, roughly 73% of which are singletons. Using viral peptide pools, the ViraFEST assay grew out antigen-specific CD4+ T cells prior to sequencing. Around day 10 of culture, CD4+ T cells were separated out. This person caught SARS-CoV-2 sometime from March to December 2020, and PCR testing confirmed the infection. This CDR3 region has 13 residues. Trimming left V 8 bases short and J 2 bases short, with 13 bases between. CDR1 PRHDT and CDR2 FYEKMQ come from the germline V gene (reference sequence). General study points: Spike-reactive clones found after vaccination in convalescents were mainly new vaccine-induced clones. A shortage of convalescent patients and an absence of early post-infection timepoints characterized the study.

Concerning this clone: Its target is not known.

This receptor was identified in a human donor who had a prior SARS-CoV-2 infection. The sample consisted of CD4+ T cells from PBMCs cultured with HIV peptides, taken before COVID-19 vaccination. Subset specified: HIV-1 Nef peptide pool negative control/reference culture. The rearrangement joins TRBV13 to TRBJ2-7; D is unresolved. CDR3 sequence reads: CASRHASTYEQYF. CDR3 in DNA: TGTGCCAGCCGACACGCCAGTACCTACGAGCAGTACTTC.